At least ten counts were recorded for the clone carrying this TCR beta chain. TCRdb recomputed calls from the RACE reads with MiXCR, one row per CDR3 protein. The sample holds some 89,000 distinct CDR3 sequences, about 9.4% seen once. These data belong to a study of human T cells and chemical hapten exposure. Background on the study: Patch testing was performed with 0.01% DPC on the upper back, with reading at 6 days.

The sample's time point: patch test 2, 6 weeks after DPC sensitization. Noted treatment: therapeutic diphenylcyclopropenone sensitization with weekly scalp DPC. Suited to DPC and affected by alopecia, the donors ranged from 18 to 70 years old. Sequencing started from total RNA isolated from unfractionated whole blood. This material consisted of whole blood, taken in connection with sensitization to the hapten diphenylcyclopropenone (DPC). This sequence originates from a woman aged 25 to 39 with alopecia areata. Some clones in this sample may be carry-over from other donors' samples.

CDR3 sequence reads: CASSWATGELFF. CDR3 DNA: TGTGCCAGCAGCTGGGCGACCGGGGAGCTGTTTTTT. This chain uses TRBV7-9 with TRBJ2-2; D unclear. The germline V gene encodes CDR1 SEHNR and CDR2 FQNEAQ (reference sequence). Trimming cost V 4 bases and J 5 bases, with 5 bases left between them. The CDR3 is 12 residues long.